This T cell receptor beta chain stems from a study of shared clonotypes between healthy human individuals. Profiling relied on immunoSEQ multiplex PCR, and the TCRdb table lists in-frame clones only, not all of them. Of some 2.4 million clones in the sample, roughly 93% were seen once. Trimming shortened V by 1 base and J by 5 bases, and 10 bases separated the two germline ends. The CDR3 is made up of 14 amino acids. CDR1 SGHVS and CDR2 FQNEAQ come from the germline V gene. Comments on this clone: Its antigen remains unidentified.

Study-level findings and limits: Sorted-subset sequencing, rarefaction showed, was incomplete despite large depth. The study generally estimated greater richness for naive than memory subsets.

Sequencing used naive CD4+ T cells from PBMCs. The subset was: CD45RA+ positively selected. The chain joins TRBV7-8 to TRBJ2-3; D is unresolved. The sequence was obtained from a young man in good health. Some clones in this sample may be carry-over from other donors' samples. The CDR3 reads CASSLVGSGDTQYF. In DNA, the CDR3 is TGTGCCAGCAGCTTAGTTGGGTCTGGAGATACGCAGTATTTT.